The rows below give T cell receptor beta chains drawn from one sample of a study of cytomegalovirus exposure and HLA in healthy donors. Profiled with immunoSEQ multiplex PCR; TCRdb holds only in-frame clones, not every one. The sample lists about 160,000 clones; 82% were seen once. The sequenced material came from PBMCs. All receptors derive from a male donor in good health and CMV-seropositive. Both conserved end residues are part of each CDR3. The D gene is left open where the match is weak.

J gene: TRBJ2-5
D gene: -
V gene: TRBV2
CDR3 protein: CASSLGWAGEETQYF

J gene: TRBJ2-1
D gene: TRBD1
V gene: TRBV5-4
CDR3 protein: CASRSSSGGFYNEQFF

J gene: TRBJ2-7
D gene: TRBD2
V gene: TRBV6-6
CDR3 protein: CASRRQLAGESYEQYF

J gene: TRBJ1-2
D gene: -
V gene: TRBV7-8
CDR3 protein: CASSLGTEYGYTF

J gene: TRBJ2-5
D gene: TRBD2
V gene: TRBV5-1
CDR3 protein: CASSFERGARETQYF

J gene: TRBJ2-7
D gene: -
V gene: TRBV6-5
CDR3 protein: CASSMTPSYEQYF

J gene: TRBJ1-1
D gene: -
V gene: TRBV27
CDR3 protein: CASSPNGAPVTEAFF

J gene: TRBJ1-2
D gene: TRBD1
V gene: TRBV19
CDR3 protein: CARTPGQAWNYGYTF

J gene: TRBJ1-4
D gene: -
V gene: TRBV9
CDR3 protein: CASSVGLSTGASEKLFF

J gene: TRBJ1-2
D gene: TRBD1
V gene: TRBV9
CDR3 protein: CASSRGQGGFGYTF

J gene: TRBJ1-5
D gene: -
V gene: TRBV6-5
CDR3 protein: CASRGAFSNQPQHF

J gene: TRBJ2-3
D gene: TRBD2
V gene: TRBV27
CDR3 protein: CASSWRGGPLGTDTQYF

J gene: TRBJ2-1
D gene: TRBD2
V gene: TRBV4-1
CDR3 protein: CASSPPRGGGYNEQFF